A selection of T cell receptor beta chains follows, all from one sample in a study of identical twins. From the 5' RACE reads, TCRdb called clonotypes with MiXCR, one entry per CDR3 protein. The sample holds fewer than 500,000 distinct CDR3 sequences; 13% to 15% are singletons and the top ten take approximately 0.9%. The same data also went into a second study, on yellow fever vaccine responses in identical twins.

Sequenced: CD4+ T cells sorted from blood. The receptors derive from a woman between 18 and 29 years old in good health. Both conserved end residues are part of each CDR3. A D gene is named only where the DNA matches it firmly. Not all rows give a size; the values are once, few, many and, for expanded clones, a class.

j_call cdr3_length clone_size v_call d_call cdr3_nt cdr3_aa
TRBJ2-5 14 - TRBV7-2 - TGTGCCAGCACGGCTCAAGGGGGCCAAGAGACCCAGTACTTC CASTAQGGQETQYF
TRBJ1-6 13 many TRBV25-1 - TGTGCCAGCAGTCCGGGGTCAAATTCACCCCTCCACTTT CASSPGSNSPLHF
TRBJ2-3 14 - TRBV9 - TGTGCCAGCAGGGGCGCAGGCAGCACAGATACGCAGTATTTT CASRGAGSTDTQYF
TRBJ2-1 13 - TRBV27 - TGTGCCAGCAGGGGGTTTTGGGGCAATGAGCAGTTCTTC CASRGFWGNEQFF
TRBJ1-1 16 - TRBV3-1 TRBD1 TGTGCCAGCAGCCAAGGACAGGGGCGGGGGGACACTGAAGCTTTCTTT CASSQGQGRGDTEAFF
TRBJ2-7 13 - TRBV3-1 TRBD1 TGTGCCAGCAGTCGGGGACAGGTCCTCGAGCAGTACTTC CASSRGQVLEQYF
TRBJ2-7 14 - TRBV6-1 TRBD2 TGTGCCAGCGGGACTAGCGGGTCCTCCGGGGAGCAGTACTTC CASGTSGSSGEQYF
TRBJ2-1 18 many TRBV29-1 - TGCAGCGTTGAAGGGTCATCGAGAGATATATGGTTTGACAATGAGCAGTTCTTC CSVEGSSRDIWFDNEQFF
TRBJ2-4 13 few TRBV7-8 TRBD2 TGTGCCAGCAGCCAATCTCTAGCGGTAATTCAGTACTTC CASSQSLAVIQYF
TRBJ2-1 14 few TRBV25-1 - TGTGCCAGCAGTGAAAGGGACAACGACAATGAGCAGTTCTTC CASSERDNDNEQFF
TRBJ2-3 14 - TRBV5-1 - TGCGCCAGCAGATACGGGACCTCCTCAGATACGCAGTATTTT CASRYGTSSDTQYF
TRBJ2-7 14 few TRBV9 - TGTGCCAGCAGCCGAGGGGGGGGCTCCTACGAGCAGTACTTC CASSRGGGSYEQYF
TRBJ1-1 11 - TRBV6-5 - TGTGCCAGCAGCTCACAGCGTGAAGCTTTCTTT CASSSQREAFF
TRBJ2-6 17 few TRBV7-6 - TGTGCCAGCAGCATCAACAGGGATTACTCTGGGGCCAACGTCCTGACTTTC CASSINRDYSGANVLTF
TRBJ1-1 13 - TRBV4-2 - TGTGCCAGCAGCCAAGCCCCGAACACTGAAGCTTTCTTT CASSQAPNTEAFF
TRBJ2-5 15 few TRBV2 TRBD1 TGTGCCAGCAGTCGACAGGGGGCGGATCAAGAGACCCAGTACTTC CASSRQGADQETQYF
TRBJ2-1 14 once TRBV5-5 TRBD1 TGTGCCAGCAGCCAACGACAGGGGGTCAATGAGCAGTTCTTC CASSQRQGVNEQFF
TRBJ2-1 16 few TRBV20-1 TRBD2 TGCAGTGCTAGCATACTACTAGCGGGAGTTTACAATGAGCAGTTCTTC CSASILLAGVYNEQFF
TRBJ2-7 12 few TRBV11-2 - TGTGCCAGCAGTTCGACGTTGGGGATTCAGTACTTC CASSSTLGIQYF
TRBJ2-7 15 - TRBV13 TRBD1 TGTGCCAGCAGCAAGGGACAGGGAGTGGCCTACGAGCAGTACTTC CASSKGQGVAYEQYF
TRBJ2-3 16 - TRBV20-1 TRBD2 TGCAGCGCTGGGGGGACTAGCGAAACCTACACAGATACGCAGTATTTT CSAGGTSETYTDTQYF
TRBJ2-7 13 - TRBV30 TRBD2 TGTGCCTGGATGGGACTAGGAGGCTACGAGCAGTACTTC CAWMGLGGYEQYF
TRBJ2-3 16 - TRBV7-8 TRBD2 TGTGCCAGCAGCTTGATGGGACTAGCAAGCGCAGATACGCAGTATTTT CASSLMGLASADTQYF
TRBJ2-2 15 - TRBV3-1 - TGTGCCAGCAGCCTACGGAGAGAGAACACCGGGGAGCTGTTTTTT CASSLRRENTGELFF
TRBJ2-7 17 few TRBV5-1 - TGCGCCAGCAGATCGGGGCTCATAGGCCAGAGCTCCTACGAGCAGTACTTC CASRSGLIGQSSYEQYF
TRBJ2-2 14 many TRBV20-1 - TGCAGTGCTAGTCGCAGGGCGGACACCGGGGAGCTGTTTTTT CSASRRADTGELFF
TRBJ2-3 14 - TRBV7-9 - TGTGCCAGCAGCATAGGACTGAGCACAGATACGCAGTATTTT CASSIGLSTDTQYF
TRBJ2-7 13 few TRBV7-2 - TGTGCCAGCAGCTTCGTGCGGGACTACGAGCAGTACTTC CASSFVRDYEQYF
TRBJ2-5 15 few TRBV19 - TGTGCCAGTAGTATAGGTCAGGGCTTGATGGAGACCCAGTACTTC CASSIGQGLMETQYF
TRBJ2-7 16 few TRBV20-1 TRBD2 TGCAGTGCTAGACCGCTAGCGGGAGGGCCTCGCGCCGAGCAGTACTTC CSARPLAGGPRAEQYF
TRBJ2-2 14 few TRBV6-5 - TGTGCCAGCAGTTACTTTAGGGCTTCCGGGGAGCTGTTTTTT CASSYFRASGELFF
TRBJ2-2 13 - TRBV10-3 TRBD2 TGTGCCATCAGTGGGGAGGGACCCGGGGAGCTGTTTTTT CAISGEGPGELFF
TRBJ1-2 14 few TRBV12-3/TRBV12-4 - TGTGCCAGCAGTTTAGAGGTAGCTGGTGGTGGCTACACCTTC CASSLEVAGGGYTF
TRBJ2-7 13 few TRBV5-1 - TGCGCCAGCAGCCGCGAACCGCGCTACGAGCAGTACTTC CASSREPRYEQYF
TRBJ2-7 13 many TRBV4-3 TRBD2 TGCGCCAGCAGCAAGGACACTAGCGGTCGGCAGTACTTC CASSKDTSGRQYF
TRBJ2-5 14 - TRBV20-1 TRBD1 TGCAGTGCTCAGAACGAGGACAGGGGAGAGACCCAGTACTTC CSAQNEDRGETQYF
TRBJ2-7 16 - TRBV6-5 - TGTGCCAGCAGTTACTCGGGGGGTTCAATCTCCTACGAGCAGTACTTC CASSYSGGSISYEQYF
TRBJ2-4 15 few TRBV28 - TGTGCCAGCAGCCCAGGAGGTCCGATCAAAAACATTCAGTACTTC CASSPGGPIKNIQYF
TRBJ2-4 15 - TRBV20-1 - TGCAGTGCTAGAGATGATGCGCTAGCCAAAAACATTCAGTACTTC CSARDDALAKNIQYF
TRBJ2-7 14 few TRBV20-1 - TGCAGTGCTTCCTTTCTTGGGAGCTCCTACGAGCAGTACTTC CSASFLGSSYEQYF
TRBJ2-2 16 - TRBV5-1 TRBD2 TGCGCCAGCAGCTTGGGGGACTACACCACTGGAGGGGAGCTGTTTTTT CASSLGDYTTGGELFF
TRBJ2-3 16 few TRBV5-6 - TGTGCCAGCAGCACCAACAGGGGGGGCGCGGGCAATACGCAGTATTTT CASSTNRGGAGNTQYF
TRBJ2-1 13 many TRBV20-1 - TGCAGTGCGGACTACCAACTTTACAATGAGCAGTTCTTC CSADYQLYNEQFF
TRBJ2-2 20 few TRBV4-3 - TGCGCCAGCAGCCAAGGACGATCGGTCGGGTACGGTGATCGCACCGGGGAGCTGTTTTTT CASSQGRSVGYGDRTGELFF
TRBJ2-7 16 few TRBV28 TRBD1 TGTGCCAGCAGTCTAATGGACAGGGGCCAACCCTACGAGCAGTACTTC CASSLMDRGQPYEQYF
TRBJ2-4 16 few TRBV28 - TGTGCCAGCAGTCCCCGTAGGGGCAGAGCCAAAAACATTCAGTACTTC CASSPRRGRAKNIQYF
TRBJ2-5 13 many TRBV10-3 - TGTGCCATCAGTGCGGCCGGGACAGAGACCCAGTACTTC CAISAAGTETQYF
TRBJ2-3 13 few TRBV9 - TGTGCCAGCAGCGTAGCTCTTGGGGATACGCAGTATTTT CASSVALGDTQYF
TRBJ2-3 15 few TRBV3-1 TRBD2 TGTGCCAGCAGCCCCAGTCCGACTAGCGGAAATACGCAGTATTTT CASSPSPTSGNTQYF
TRBJ1-1 13 many TRBV29-1 - TGCAGCGTTGGATACAGACTGAACACTGAAGCTTTCTTT CSVGYRLNTEAFF
TRBJ2-3 15 - TRBV30 TRBD2 TGTGCCTGGAAGGCTAGCGGGGGGATCAGGGATACGCAGTATTTT CAWKASGGIRDTQYF
TRBJ2-7 15 - TRBV10-3 - TGTGCCATCAGTGAGTCTTTCGGCAGGAGCTACGAGCAGTACTTC CAISESFGRSYEQYF
TRBJ2-7 18 - TRBV6-2/TRBV6-3 TRBD2 TGTGCCAGCAGCCGGTTGGGACTAGCGGGAGGTATCGGCCACGAGCAGTACTTC CASSRLGLAGGIGHEQYF
TRBJ2-4 15 few TRBV20-1 - TGCAGTGCTAGAGGGACCGAGTCGGCCAAAAACATTCAGTACTTC CSARGTESAKNIQYF
TRBJ2-7 14 - TRBV30 TRBD1 TGTGCCTGGAGTCGCGGACAGGGGGTTTACGAGCAGTACTTC CAWSRGQGVYEQYF
TRBJ1-1 17 - TRBV20-1 - TGCAGTGCTAGAGATCCCCAGGGGCAGGCGATGAACACTGAAGCTTTCTTT CSARDPQGQAMNTEAFF
TRBJ2-3 12 many TRBV5-5 - TGTGCCAGCAGCCATATCACAGATACGCAGTATTTT CASSHITDTQYF